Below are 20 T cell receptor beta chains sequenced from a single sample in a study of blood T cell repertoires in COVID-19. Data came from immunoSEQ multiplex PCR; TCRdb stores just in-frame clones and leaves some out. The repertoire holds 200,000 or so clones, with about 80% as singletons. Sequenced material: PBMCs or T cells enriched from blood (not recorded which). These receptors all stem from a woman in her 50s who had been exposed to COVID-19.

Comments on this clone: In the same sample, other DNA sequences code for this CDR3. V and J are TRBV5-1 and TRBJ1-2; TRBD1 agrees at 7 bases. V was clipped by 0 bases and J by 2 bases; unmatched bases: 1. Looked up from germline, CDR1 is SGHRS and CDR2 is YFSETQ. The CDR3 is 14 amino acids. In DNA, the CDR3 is TGCGCCAGCAGCTTGGAGGGACAGAACTATGGCTACACCTTC. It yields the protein CASSLEGQNYGYTF.

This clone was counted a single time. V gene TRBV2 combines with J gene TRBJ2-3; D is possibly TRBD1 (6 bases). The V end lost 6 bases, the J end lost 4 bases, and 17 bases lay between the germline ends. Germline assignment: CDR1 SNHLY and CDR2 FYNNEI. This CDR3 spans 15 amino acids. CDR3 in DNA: TGTGCCAGCAGAGACACAGGGTTCGGCTCAGATACGCAGTATTTT. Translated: CASRDTGFGSDTQYF.

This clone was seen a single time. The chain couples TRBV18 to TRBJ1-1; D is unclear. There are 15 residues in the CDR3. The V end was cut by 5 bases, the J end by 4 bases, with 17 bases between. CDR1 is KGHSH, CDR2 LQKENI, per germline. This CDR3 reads CASSGPRREGTEAFF. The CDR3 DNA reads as TGTGCCAGCTCAGGTCCCAGGCGCGAGGGCACTGAAGCTTTCTTT. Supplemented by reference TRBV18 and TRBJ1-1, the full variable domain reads NAGVMQNPRHLVRRRGQEARLRCSPMKGHSHVYWYRQLPEEGLKFMVYLQKENIIDESGMPKERFSAEFPKEGPSILRIQQVVRGDSAAYFCASSGPRREGTEAFFGQGTRLTVV.

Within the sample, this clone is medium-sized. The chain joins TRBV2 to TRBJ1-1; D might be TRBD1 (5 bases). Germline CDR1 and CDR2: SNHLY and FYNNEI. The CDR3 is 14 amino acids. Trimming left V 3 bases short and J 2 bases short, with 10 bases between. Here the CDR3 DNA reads TGTGCCAGCAGTGAGGGGACTGCTAACACTGAAGCTTTCTTT. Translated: CASSEGTANTEAFF.

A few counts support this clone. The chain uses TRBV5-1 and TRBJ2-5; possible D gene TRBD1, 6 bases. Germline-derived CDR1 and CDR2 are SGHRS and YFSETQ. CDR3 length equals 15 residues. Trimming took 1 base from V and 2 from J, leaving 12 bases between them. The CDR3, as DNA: TGCGCCAGCAGCTTGACCGGGACAAGTCAAGAGACCCAGTACTTC. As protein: CASSLTGTSQETQYF.

The CDR3 is CASSFGTANIQYF. The CDR3 DNA sequence: TGTGCCAGCAGCTTCGGGACAGCAAACATTCAGTACTTC. The V call is TRBV5-6, the J call TRBJ2-4; 7 bases agree with TRBD1. CDR1 is SGHDT and CDR2 is YYEEEE in the germline V gene. This CDR3 contains 13 residues. V trimming: 2 bases; J trimming: 6 bases; junction bases outside the gene matches: 2.

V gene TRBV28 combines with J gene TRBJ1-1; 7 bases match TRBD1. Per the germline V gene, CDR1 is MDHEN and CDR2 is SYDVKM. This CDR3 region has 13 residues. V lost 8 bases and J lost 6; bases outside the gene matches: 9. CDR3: CASRTGAGAEAFF. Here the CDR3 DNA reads TGTGCCAGCCGAACAGGGGCTGGGGCTGAAGCTTTCTTT.

The DNA of the CDR3 is TGTGCCAGCAGTTTAAGGCGGGGGGATACGCAGTATTTT. This gives the protein CASSLRRGDTQYF. V is TRBV12-3 or TRBV12-4 and J is TRBJ2-3, with TRBD2 identical over 7 bases. V lost 2 bases and J lost 6; bases outside the gene matches: 2. The CDR3 totals 13 residues.

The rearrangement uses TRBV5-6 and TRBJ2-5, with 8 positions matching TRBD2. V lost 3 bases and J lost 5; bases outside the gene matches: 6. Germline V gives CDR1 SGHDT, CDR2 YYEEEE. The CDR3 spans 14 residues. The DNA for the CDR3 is TGTGCCAGCAGCTCCGTTAGCGGGGCCGAGACCCAGTACTTC. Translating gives CASSSVSGAETQYF.

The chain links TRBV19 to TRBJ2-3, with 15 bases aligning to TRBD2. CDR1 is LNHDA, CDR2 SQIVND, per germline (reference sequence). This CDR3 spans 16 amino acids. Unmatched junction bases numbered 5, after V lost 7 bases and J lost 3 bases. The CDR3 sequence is CASKWGTSGGTDTQYF. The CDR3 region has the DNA TGTGCCAGTAAATGGGGGACTAGCGGGGGGACAGATACGCAGTATTTT.

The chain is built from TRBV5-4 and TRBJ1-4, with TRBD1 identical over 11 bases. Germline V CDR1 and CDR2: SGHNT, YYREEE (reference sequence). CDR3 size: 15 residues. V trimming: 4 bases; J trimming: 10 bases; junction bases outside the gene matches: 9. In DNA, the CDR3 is TGTGCCAGCAGCGTGACCGGACAGGGGGCCGGAAAACTGTTTTTT. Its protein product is CASSVTGQGAGKLFF.

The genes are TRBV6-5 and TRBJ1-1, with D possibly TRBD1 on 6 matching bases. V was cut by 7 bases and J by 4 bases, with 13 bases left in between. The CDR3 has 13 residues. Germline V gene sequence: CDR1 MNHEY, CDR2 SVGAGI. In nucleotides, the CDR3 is TGTGCCAGCACCCCGAGGGGGACCACTGAAGCTTTCTTT. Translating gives CASTPRGTTEAFF.

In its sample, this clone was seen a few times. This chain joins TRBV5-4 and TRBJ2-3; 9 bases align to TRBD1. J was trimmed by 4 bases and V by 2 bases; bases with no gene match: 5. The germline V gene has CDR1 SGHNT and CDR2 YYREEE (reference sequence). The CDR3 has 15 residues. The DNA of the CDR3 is TGTGCCAGCAGCTTTGACAGGGGGGTTTCAGATACGCAGTATTTT. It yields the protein CASSFDRGVSDTQYF.

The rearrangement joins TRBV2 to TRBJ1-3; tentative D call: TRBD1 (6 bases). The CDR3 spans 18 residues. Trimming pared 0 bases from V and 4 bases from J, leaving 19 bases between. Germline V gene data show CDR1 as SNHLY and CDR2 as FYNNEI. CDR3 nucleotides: TGTGCCAGCAGTGAAGCGCTCCCCGGGGGGCTCGGAGGAAACACCATATATTTT. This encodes CASSEALPGGLGGNTIYF.

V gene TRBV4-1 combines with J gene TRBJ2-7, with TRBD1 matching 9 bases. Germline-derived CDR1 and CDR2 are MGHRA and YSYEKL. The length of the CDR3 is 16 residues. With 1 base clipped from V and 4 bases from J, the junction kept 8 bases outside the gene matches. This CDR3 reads CASSQGYGTGSYEQYF. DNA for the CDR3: TGCGCCAGCAGCCAAGGCTACGGGACAGGGTCTTACGAGCAGTACTTC.

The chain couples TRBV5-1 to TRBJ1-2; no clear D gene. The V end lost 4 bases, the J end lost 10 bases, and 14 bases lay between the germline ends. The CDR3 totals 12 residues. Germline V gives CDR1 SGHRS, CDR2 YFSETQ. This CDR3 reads CASSPPGIDYTF. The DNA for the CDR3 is TGCGCCAGCAGCCCCCCGGGGATAGACTACACCTTC.

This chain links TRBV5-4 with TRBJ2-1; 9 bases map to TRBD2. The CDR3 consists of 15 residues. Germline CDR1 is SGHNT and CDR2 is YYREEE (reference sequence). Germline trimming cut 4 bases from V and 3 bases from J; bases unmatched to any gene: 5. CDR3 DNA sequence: TGTGCCAGCAGCCCGGGACTAGCTGGCTACAATGAGCAGTTCTTC. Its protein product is CASSPGLAGYNEQFF.

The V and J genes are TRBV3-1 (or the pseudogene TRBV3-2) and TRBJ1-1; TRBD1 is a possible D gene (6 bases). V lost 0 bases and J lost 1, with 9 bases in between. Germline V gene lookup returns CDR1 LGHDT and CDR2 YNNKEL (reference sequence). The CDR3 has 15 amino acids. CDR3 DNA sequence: TGTGCCAGCAGCCAAGATCAGGGGAGGAACACTGAAGCTTTCTTT. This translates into CASSQDQGRNTEAFF.

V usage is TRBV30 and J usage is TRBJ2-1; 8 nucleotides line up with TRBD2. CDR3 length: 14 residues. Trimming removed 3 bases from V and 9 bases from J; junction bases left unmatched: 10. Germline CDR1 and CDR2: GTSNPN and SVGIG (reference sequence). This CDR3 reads CAWSPGGRNGEQFF. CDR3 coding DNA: TGTGCCTGGAGCCCGGGGGGGCGAAACGGTGAGCAGTTCTTC.

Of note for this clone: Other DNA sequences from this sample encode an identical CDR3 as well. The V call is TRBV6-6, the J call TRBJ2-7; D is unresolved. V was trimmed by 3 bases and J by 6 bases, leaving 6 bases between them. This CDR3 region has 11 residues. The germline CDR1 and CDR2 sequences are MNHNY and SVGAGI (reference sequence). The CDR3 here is CASSYGGEQYF. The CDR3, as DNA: TGTGCCAGCAGTTATGGCGGCGAGCAGTACTTC.